This TCR beta chain was found in a study of identical twins. Concerning this clonotype: Antigen: not known.

The germline V gene encodes CDR1 MNHEY and CDR2 SVGAGI. V lost 5 bases to trimming and J lost 5 bases; unmatched junction nucleotides: 7. The CDR3 covers 15 residues. Overall study findings and caveats: It was out-of-frame TCR alpha sharing in monozygotic twins that models underestimated. Within cord blood, abundant beta clonotypes carried fewer insertions, but memory repertoires showed no such trend. Invariant MAIT and iNKT cells are populations that could partly confound zero-insertion analyses.

Healthy Caucasian donors formed the entire cohort. TCRdb reanalysed the 5' RACE reads using MiXCR and keeps one entry per CDR3 protein. This sample carries 1.5 million to 2 million distinct CDR3 sequences, about 31% of them seen once, and the ten largest clones take 0.25% to 0.3%. The chain recombines TRBV6-5 with TRBJ2-3, with 10 bases matching TRBD1. This receptor was taken from a newborn girl in good health. The sample taken for sequencing was cord blood. The CDR3 region has the DNA TGTGCCAGCAGTACCGACAGGGGGCGTGGAGATACGCAGTATTTT. It codes for CASSTDRGRGDTQYF.